This TCR beta chain was obtained from a study of cytomegalovirus exposure and HLA in healthy donors. Study background: An analysis done earlier identified around 100 million unique TCR beta sequences from around 180 million T cells.

PCR primers comprised 60 Vbeta and 13 Jbeta primers. The assay was immunoSEQ multiplex PCR, and TCRdb's table has in-frame clones only and misses some. The table has about 190,000 clones, around 77% seen once. The J segment lost 6 bases and the V segment lost 1 base, leaving 9 bases of the junction unmatched. The CDR3 contains 16 residues. Germline values: CDR1 MNHEY, CDR2 SVGAGI. The sequence derives from a woman aged 18-30 years in good health and CMV-seronegative. The chain combines TRBV6-5 with TRBJ2-1, with TRBD2 matching over 7 bases. The sequenced sample was PBMCs. Here the CDR3 reads CASSYFFWASGNEQFF. CDR3 nucleotides: TGTGCCAGCAGTTACTTCTTTTGGGCTAGCGGCAATGAGCAGTTCTTC.